This T cell receptor beta chain was sequenced during a study of neurological immune-mediated disorders. Between the trimmed V and J ends, which lost 3 bases and 5 bases, there was a span of 8 bases. CDR3 size: 13 residues. Ten or more counts support this clonotype. Synthesis of cDNA was performed by 5'RACE using 10-nucleotide random UMIs. TCRdb recomputed calls from the 5' RACE reads with MiXCR, one row per CDR3 protein. The sample has 55,000 to 60,000 distinct CDR3 sequences, around 3.5% seen once. This sequence joins TRBV12-3 or TRBV12-4 and TRBJ2-1; D gene unclear. This TCR came from a woman in her twenties or thirties with multiple sclerosis. The sample was PBMCs. CDR3 in DNA: TGTGCCAGCAGTTTGAGACGGCACAATGAGCAGTTCTTC. This encodes CASSLRRHNEQFF.